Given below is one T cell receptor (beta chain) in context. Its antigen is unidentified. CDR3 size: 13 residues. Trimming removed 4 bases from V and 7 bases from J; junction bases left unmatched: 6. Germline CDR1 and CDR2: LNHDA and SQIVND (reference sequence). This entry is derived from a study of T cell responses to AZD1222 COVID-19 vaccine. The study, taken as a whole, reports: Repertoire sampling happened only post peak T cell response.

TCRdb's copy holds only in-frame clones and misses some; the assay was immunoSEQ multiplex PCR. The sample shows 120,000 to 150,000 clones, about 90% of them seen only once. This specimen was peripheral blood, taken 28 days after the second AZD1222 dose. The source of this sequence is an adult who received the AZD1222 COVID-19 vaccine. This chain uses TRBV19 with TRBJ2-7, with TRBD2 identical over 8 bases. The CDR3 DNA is TGTGCCAGTAGTAAGAGGGCGGGGGGTGAGCAGTACTTC. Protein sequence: CASSKRAGGEQYF.